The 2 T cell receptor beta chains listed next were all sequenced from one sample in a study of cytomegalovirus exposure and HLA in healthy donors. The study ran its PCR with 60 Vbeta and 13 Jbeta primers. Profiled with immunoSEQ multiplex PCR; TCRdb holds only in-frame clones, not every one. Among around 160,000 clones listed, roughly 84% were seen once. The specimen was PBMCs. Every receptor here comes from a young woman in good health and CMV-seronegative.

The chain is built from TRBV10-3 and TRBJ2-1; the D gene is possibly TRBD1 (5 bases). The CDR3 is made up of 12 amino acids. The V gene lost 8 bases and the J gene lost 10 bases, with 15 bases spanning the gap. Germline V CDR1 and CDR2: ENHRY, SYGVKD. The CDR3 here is CAIARQPEEQFF. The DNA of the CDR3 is TGTGCCATCGCTCGACAGCCAGAAGAGCAGTTCTTC.

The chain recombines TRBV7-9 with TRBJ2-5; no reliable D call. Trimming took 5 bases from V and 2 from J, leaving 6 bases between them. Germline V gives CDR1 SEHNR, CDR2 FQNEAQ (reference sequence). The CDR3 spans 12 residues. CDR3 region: CASSQNQETQYF. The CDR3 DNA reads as TGTGCCAGCAGCCAGAATCAAGAGACCCAGTACTTC.